This T cell receptor beta chain was sequenced for a study of blood T cell repertoires in COVID-19. Across the whole study: T cells, B-cell-depleted T cells, or PBMCs provided the cDNA or gDNA that served as material.

Germline V CDR1 and CDR2: KGHDR, SFDVKD. V shed 7 bases and J shed 8 bases, with 16 bases lying between them. The CDR3 runs to 14 residues. Individuals drawn from approximately 26 US areas were about 18 to 90 years old. Participant-reported clinical history was the basis for cohort assignment. Under the authors' procedure: Researchers report that nucleated cell counts were estimated from reference gene primer amplification. The assay was immunoSEQ multiplex PCR, and TCRdb's table has in-frame clones only and misses some. That table furnishes V, J and clone size, whereas the DNA furnished D and trimming. The sample yields roughly 220,000 clones, 88% seen once.

The chain is built from TRBV24-1 and TRBJ2-2; a possible D gene is TRBD2 (5 bases). Sequenced: PBMCs or T cells enriched from blood (not recorded which). The TCR sequence derives from a woman aged 45-65 years with acute COVID-19. The CDR3 bases are TGTGCCACCAGATCCAGCGGTGGTGGAGGGGAGCTGTTTTTT. It encodes CATRSSGGGGELFF.